The rows below give T cell receptor beta chains drawn from one sample of a study of CD8+ T cells in alopecia areata. Profiled with immunoSEQ multiplex PCR; TCRdb holds only in-frame clones, not every one. The repertoire has 200,000 to 250,000 clones, approximately 61% of them found once; the top ten carry 0.45%. Specimen: CD4+ T cells sorted from blood, collected at week 0. The receptors come from a human donor with alopecia areata. Each CDR3 is given with its conserved first and last residue. Some rows mark clone size as missing; the rest say once, few, many or name a class of expanded clone.

V	size	CDR3
TRBV29-1	few	CSVGQGSTEAFF
TRBV29-1	few	CSVDWTDTQYF
TRBV7-2	NA	CASSLKGGRAGELFF
TRBV29-1	NA	CSVVGDGETQYF
TRBV7-9	few	CASSSGWTPNYGYTF
TRBV7-9	few	CASSSDRAGGYTF
TRBV7-3	NA	CASSYRNSPLHF
TRBV30	NA	CARGSVAGNTEAFF
TRBV30	once	CAWTHQHRVTDTQYF
TRBV15	few	CATSRDPPRALTGELFF
TRBV30	NA	CAWSVYPTKTASYEQYF
TRBV10-3	few	CAISESPGRAGGPGEQFF
TRBV11-2	NA	CASSLDRYEQYF
TRBV25-1	NA	CASSEWGSGTDTQYF
TRBV5-6	once	CASSLAGTGMNTEAFF
TRBV10-3	once	CAISLAGNEQFF
TRBV6-5	NA	CASSYALSAGSYGYTF
TRBV29-1	NA	CSVVEGGTATDTQYF
TRBV5-1	NA	CASSLLEGPLDGYTF
TRBV18	NA	CASSPIRTGDYEQYF
TRBV7-3	NA	CASSLYGTLDTQYF
TRBV27	NA	CASSLWQGGYEQYF
TRBV5-1	NA	CASSPGQGIGEQYF
TRBV6-5	NA	CASSGTGTGYGYTF
TRBV19	NA	CASSTGLAGASKNIQYF
TRBV7-9	NA	CASSFSEFF
TRBV11-2	few	CASSLGTRGTDTQYF
TRBV29-1	NA	CSVPGVPKGGDTQYF
TRBV7-6	NA	CASRPIGANYGYTF
TRBV7-3	NA	CASSLGTGTQETQYF
TRBV30	NA	CAWSTGTGGGEQYF
TRBV30	NA	CAWNSGRAWETQYF
TRBV7-9	few	CASSPGQTNYGYTF
TRBV6-5	NA	CASSYSGTAYEQYF
TRBV2	NA	CASSARTGGETQYF
TRBV6-1	NA	CASSEAVLVGHEQFF
TRBV5-6	NA	CASSLNTGELFF
TRBV29-1	few	CSAAGQPNQPQHF
TRBV19	few	CASSRGLAGQTPYNEQFF
TRBV9	NA	CASSVGGVDGETQYF
TRBV6-1	NA	CASSAGLGSADAQETQYF
TRBV6-5	NA	CASSSGTPYGYTF
TRBV30	NA	CAWSVRDREGEQYF
TRBV6-6	once	CASSSRGVGMETQYF
TRBV29-1	NA	CSATTDYNEQFF
TRBV29-1	NA	CSVGGPGSTDTQYF
TRBV10-3	once	CAISEPSAANTEAFF
TRBV30	few	CAWSVPGAKNIQYF
TRBV11-2	few	CASSLTTGTTTGELFF